This entry features one T cell receptor (beta chain) sequence. TCRdb redid the calling of the RT-PCR reads with MiXCR, one entry per CDR3 protein. The sample includes more than 550,000 distinct CDR3 sequences, 12% to 15% seen only once; the top ten take about 3.9%. CDR1 and CDR2 from the germline V gene are SGHTA and FQGTGA. Trimming cost V 5 bases and J 3 bases, with 11 bases left between them. The CDR3 has 13 amino acids. This chain joins TRBV7-3 and TRBJ2-7, with D uncertain. This clonotype was sampled from a female donor in good health, serving as a healthy control. Material for sequencing was memory CD4+ T cells from blood. The chain's CDR3 is CASSLNPDYEQYF. CDR3 nucleotide sequence: TGTGCCAGCAGCCTAAATCCCGACTACGAGCAGTACTTC.